Listed below are T cell receptor beta chains from one sample, sequenced in a study of blood T cells in healthy people across ages. TCRdb fed the 5' RACE reads into MiXCR, producing one record per CDR3 protein. The sample yields more than 1,400,000 distinct CDR3 sequences, 42% seen once. Sequencing was done on a sample of blood. Source of these receptors: a woman aged 18-29 years in good health. The CDR3 runs from the conserved cysteine through the conserved F or W. The D gene is left open where the match is weak. Where a row states a size, it is once, few, many or the class of an expanded clone; other rows omit it.

J | size | D | V | CDR3
TRBJ1-6 | few | - | TRBV28 | CASSSRGAGNSPLHF
TRBJ1-2 | few | - | TRBV25-1 | CASSEARVYGYTF
TRBJ2-3 | - | - | TRBV10-3 | CAIAGKGKVDTQYF
TRBJ1-1 | few | TRBD1 | TRBV6-6 | CASSSTGGGATEAFF
TRBJ2-3 | - | - | TRBV12-3/TRBV12-4 | CASSLTVPPTDTQYF
TRBJ1-6 | few | - | TRBV20-1 | CSARVGDNSPLHF
TRBJ2-1 | - | TRBD1 | TRBV28 | CASSPLPGTGRDSSYNEQFF
TRBJ2-3 | few | TRBD2 | TRBV9 | CASCAGGTDTQYF
TRBJ1-1 | few | TRBD1 | TRBV20-1 | CSAPGQAAEAFF
TRBJ2-2 | - | - | TRBV10-3 | CAISDPRVNTGELFF
TRBJ2-5 | few | TRBD1 | TRBV20-1 | CSARFRDRRQETQYF
TRBJ2-3 | - | - | TRBV6-5 | CASSYSTTDATSTDTQYF
TRBJ2-3 | - | TRBD1 | TRBV27 | CASQRDRRPDMQYF
TRBJ1-1 | - | - | TRBV6-1 | CASFGASMNTEAFF
TRBJ2-7 | - | TRBD2 | TRBV6-5 | CASGKTGGPSEQYF
TRBJ1-1 | - | - | TRBV7-9 | CASSLERQGNTEAFF
TRBJ1-2 | - | - | TRBV28 | CASSFSGVVGGYTF
TRBJ2-1 | few | TRBD2 | TRBV7-9 | CATGASGYNEQFF
TRBJ2-2 | - | TRBD2 | TRBV25-1 | CASRRTSGRYTGELFF
TRBJ1-2 | - | TRBD1 | TRBV25-1 | CASSEYGTGGGYTF
TRBJ2-1 | once | TRBD2 | TRBV29-1 | CSVKPFGEGYNEQFF
TRBJ1-1 | - | - | TRBV14 | CASSQIGLRDTEAFF
TRBJ1-1 | - | - | TRBV7-9 | CASSPGPSRLYEAFF
TRBJ2-1 | - | TRBD2 | TRBV7-9 | CASSPQPRRGAYNEQFF
- | - | - | TRBV5-6 | CASSYFPRDPYEQYF
TRBJ2-1 | few | TRBD2 | TRBV7-2 | CASSLAGTSGSRGNEQFF
TRBJ1-2 | - | TRBD1 | TRBV6-5 | CASTHRGDSPYGYTF
TRBJ1-1 | few | TRBD1 | TRBV29-1 | CSVEDLNRGFTEAFF
TRBJ2-7 | few | TRBD2 | TRBV20-1 | CSAGPLTSGGYEQYF
TRBJ2-5 | - | - | TRBV21-1 | CASSKYLSANSPYQETQYF
TRBJ2-7 | - | - | TRBV7-9 | CASSLGQGWTYEQYF
TRBJ2-7 | - | - | TRBV27 | CASGRPYEQYF
- | - | - | TRBV6-5 | CASSYGFNSEQYF
TRBJ2-1 | - | - | TRBV7-9 | CASSGLGQYNEQFF
TRBJ2-7 | - | - | TRBV30 | CAWSRGMGDEQYF
TRBJ2-5 | - | - | TRBV7-3 | CASSLAERLESYNEQYF
TRBJ2-1 | - | - | TRBV5-1 | CASSLDAWGEFF
TRBJ1-4 | few | - | TRBV7-2 | CASRDDSEANEKLFF
TRBJ2-7 | few | TRBD2 | TRBV5-6 | CASSWSPGLALRTSYEQYF
TRBJ2-7 | few | TRBD1 | TRBV27 | CASSQSGGPTYEQYF
TRBJ1-4 | - | - | TRBV3-1 | CASSPGGKLFF
TRBJ2-1 | few | - | TRBV4-2 | CASSQEWVAYNEQFF
TRBJ2-3 | - | - | TRBV20-1 | CSARVIPDTQYF
TRBJ2-7 | few | - | TRBV7-9 | CASSLPPGPKGLYEQYF
- | few | TRBD1 | TRBV28 | CASSPLTGGIFEQYF
TRBJ2-7 | - | - | TRBV25-1 | CASSEPGTASYEQYF
TRBJ1-2 | - | - | TRBV5-5 | CASSLTTGGYGYTF
TRBJ2-7 | few | TRBD2 | TRBV7-2 | CASNLKTRAGSYEQYF
TRBJ2-7 | - | TRBD2 | TRBV12-3/TRBV12-4 | CASSRRTSADSYEQYF
TRBJ2-7 | - | - | TRBV6-5 | CASSYEGRRNEQYF
TRBJ1-6 | - | - | TRBV6-1 | CASRSAESSYNSPLHF
TRBJ2-3 | - | - | TRBV7-9 | CASTTGGPTYTDTQYF
TRBJ2-7 | few | - | TRBV12-3/TRBV12-4 | CASSPSFFLSAGTTSYEQYF
TRBJ1-1 | once | - | TRBV20-1 | CSARRGAVSTEAFF
TRBJ1-2 | - | TRBD1 | TRBV20-1 | CRARQGGYGYTF
TRBJ2-1 | - | - | TRBV5-1 | CASSSTTPAGGEQFF